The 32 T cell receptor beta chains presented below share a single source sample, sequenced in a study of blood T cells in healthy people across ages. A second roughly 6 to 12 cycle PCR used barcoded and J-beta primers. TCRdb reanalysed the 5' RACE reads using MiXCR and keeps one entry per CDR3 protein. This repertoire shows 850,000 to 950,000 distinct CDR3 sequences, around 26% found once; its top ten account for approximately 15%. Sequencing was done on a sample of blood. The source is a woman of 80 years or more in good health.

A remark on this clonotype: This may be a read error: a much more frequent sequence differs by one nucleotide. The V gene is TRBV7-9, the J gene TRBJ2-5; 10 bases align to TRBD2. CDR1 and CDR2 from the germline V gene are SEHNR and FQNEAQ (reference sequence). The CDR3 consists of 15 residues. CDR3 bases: TGTACCAGCAGCTTGAGAACTAGCGGGAAAGAGACCCAGTACTTC. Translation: CTSSLRTSGKETQYF.

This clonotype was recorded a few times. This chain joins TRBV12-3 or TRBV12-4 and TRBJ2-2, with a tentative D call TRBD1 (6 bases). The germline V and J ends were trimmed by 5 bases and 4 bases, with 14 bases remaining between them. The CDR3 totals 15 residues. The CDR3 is CASSLGGRVTGELFF. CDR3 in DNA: TGTGCCAGCAGTCTAGGGGGAAGGGTCACCGGGGAGCTGTTTTTT.

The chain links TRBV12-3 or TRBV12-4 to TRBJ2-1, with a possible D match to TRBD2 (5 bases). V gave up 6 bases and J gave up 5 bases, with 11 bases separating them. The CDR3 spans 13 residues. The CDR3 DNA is TGTGCCAGCAGCCCCGGAGGTCACAATGAGCAGTTCTTC. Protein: CASSPGGHNEQFF.

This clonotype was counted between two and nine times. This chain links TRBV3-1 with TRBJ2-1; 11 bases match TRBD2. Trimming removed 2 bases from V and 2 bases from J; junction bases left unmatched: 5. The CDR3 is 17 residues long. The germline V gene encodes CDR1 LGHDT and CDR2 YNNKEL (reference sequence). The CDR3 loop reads CASSQKGSGGAYNEQFF. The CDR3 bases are TGTGCCAGCAGCCAAAAGGGTAGCGGGGGGGCCTACAATGAGCAGTTCTTC.

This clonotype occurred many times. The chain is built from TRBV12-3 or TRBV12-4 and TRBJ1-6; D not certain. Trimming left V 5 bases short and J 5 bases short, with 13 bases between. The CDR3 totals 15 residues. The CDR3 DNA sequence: TGTGCCAGCAGTCCTCCAGGCCACAATAATTCACCCCTCCACTTT. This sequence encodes CASSPPGHNNSPLHF.

As DNA, the CDR3 is TGTGCCAGCACCGTCGGACGTTCTGAAGATACGCAGTATTTT. Its translation: CASTVGRSEDTQYF. This chain uses TRBV12-3 or TRBV12-4 with TRBJ2-3, with D unclear. This CDR3 is 14 amino acids long. V lost 7 bases and J lost 5, with 16 bases in between.

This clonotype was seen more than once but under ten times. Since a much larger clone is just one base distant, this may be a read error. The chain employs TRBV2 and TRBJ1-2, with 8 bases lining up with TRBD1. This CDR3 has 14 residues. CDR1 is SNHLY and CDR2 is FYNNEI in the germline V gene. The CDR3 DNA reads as TGTACCAGCAGCGGACAGGGAATGGGACTTGGCTACACCTTC. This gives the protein CTSSGQGMGLGYTF.

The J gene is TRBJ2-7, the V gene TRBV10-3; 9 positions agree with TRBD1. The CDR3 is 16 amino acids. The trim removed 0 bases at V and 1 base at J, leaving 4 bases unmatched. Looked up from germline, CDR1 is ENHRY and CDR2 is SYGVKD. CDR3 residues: CAISESFGQGSYEQYF. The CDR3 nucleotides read TGTGCCATCAGTGAGTCGTTTGGACAGGGGTCCTACGAGCAGTACTTC.

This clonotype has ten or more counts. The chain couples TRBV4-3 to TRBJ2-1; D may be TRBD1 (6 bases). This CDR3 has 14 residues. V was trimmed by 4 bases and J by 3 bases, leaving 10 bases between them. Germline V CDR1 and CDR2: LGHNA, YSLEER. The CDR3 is CASSPGHNYNEQFF. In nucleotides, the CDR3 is TGCGCCAGCAGCCCGGGACACAACTACAATGAGCAGTTCTTC.

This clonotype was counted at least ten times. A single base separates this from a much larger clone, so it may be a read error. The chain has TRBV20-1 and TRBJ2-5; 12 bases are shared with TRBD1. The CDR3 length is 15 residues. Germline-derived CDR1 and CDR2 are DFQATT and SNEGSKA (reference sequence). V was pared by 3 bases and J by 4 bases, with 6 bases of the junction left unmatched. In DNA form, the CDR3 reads TGCAGTGCTAGTACCGGGACAGGGGGCCGAGAGACCCAGTACTTC. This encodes CSASTGTGGRETQYF.

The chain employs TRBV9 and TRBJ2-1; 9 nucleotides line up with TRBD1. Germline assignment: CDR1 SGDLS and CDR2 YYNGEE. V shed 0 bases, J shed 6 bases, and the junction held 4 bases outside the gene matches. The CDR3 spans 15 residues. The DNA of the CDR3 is TGTGCCAGCAGCGTAGGGGGGACAGGGATCAATGAGCAGTTCTTC. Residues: CASSVGGTGINEQFF.

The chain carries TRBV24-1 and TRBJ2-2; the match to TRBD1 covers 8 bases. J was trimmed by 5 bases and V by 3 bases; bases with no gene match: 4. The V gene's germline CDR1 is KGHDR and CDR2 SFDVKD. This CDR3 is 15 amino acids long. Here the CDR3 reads CATSDATGVTGELFF. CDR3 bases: TGTGCCACCAGTGATGCGACAGGGGTTACCGGGGAGCTGTTTTTT.

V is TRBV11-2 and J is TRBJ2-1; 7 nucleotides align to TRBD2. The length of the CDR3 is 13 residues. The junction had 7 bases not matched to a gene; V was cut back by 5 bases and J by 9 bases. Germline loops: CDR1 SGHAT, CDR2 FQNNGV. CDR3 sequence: CASSVWGGGEQFF. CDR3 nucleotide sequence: TGTGCCAGCAGCGTTTGGGGGGGAGGTGAGCAGTTCTTC.

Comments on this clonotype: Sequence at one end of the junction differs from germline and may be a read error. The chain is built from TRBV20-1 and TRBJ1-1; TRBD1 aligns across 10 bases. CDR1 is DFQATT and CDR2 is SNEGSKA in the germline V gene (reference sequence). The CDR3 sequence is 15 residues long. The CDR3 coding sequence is TGCAGTGTTAGGACGATGGACAGGGGGAACACTGACGCTTTCTTT. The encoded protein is CSVRTMDRGNTDAFF.

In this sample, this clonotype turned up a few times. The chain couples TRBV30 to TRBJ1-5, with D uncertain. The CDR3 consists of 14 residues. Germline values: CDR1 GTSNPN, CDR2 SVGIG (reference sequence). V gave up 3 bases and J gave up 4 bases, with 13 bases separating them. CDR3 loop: CAWSVGSLNQPQHF. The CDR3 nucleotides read TGTGCCTGGAGCGTCGGCAGTTTAAATCAGCCCCAGCATTTT.

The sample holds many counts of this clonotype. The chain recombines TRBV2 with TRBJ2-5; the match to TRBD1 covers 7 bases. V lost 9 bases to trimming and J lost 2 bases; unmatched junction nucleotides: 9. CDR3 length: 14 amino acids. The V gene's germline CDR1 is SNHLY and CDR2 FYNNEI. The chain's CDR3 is CASARDRQQETQYF. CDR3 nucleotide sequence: TGTGCCAGTGCCCGGGACAGACAACAAGAGACCCAGTACTTC.

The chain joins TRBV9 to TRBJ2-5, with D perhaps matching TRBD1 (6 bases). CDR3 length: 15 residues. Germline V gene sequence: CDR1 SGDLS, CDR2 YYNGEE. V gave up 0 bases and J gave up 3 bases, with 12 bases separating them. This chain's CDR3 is CASSVASWDKETQYF. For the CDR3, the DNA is TGTGCCAGCAGCGTAGCGAGTTGGGACAAAGAGACCCAGTACTTC.

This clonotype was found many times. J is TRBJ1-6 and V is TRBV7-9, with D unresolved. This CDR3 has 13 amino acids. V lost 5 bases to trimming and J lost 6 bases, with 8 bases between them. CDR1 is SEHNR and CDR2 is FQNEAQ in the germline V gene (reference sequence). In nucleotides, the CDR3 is TGTGCCAGCAGCCCGGGCCTTAATTCACCCCTCCACTTT. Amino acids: CASSPGLNSPLHF.

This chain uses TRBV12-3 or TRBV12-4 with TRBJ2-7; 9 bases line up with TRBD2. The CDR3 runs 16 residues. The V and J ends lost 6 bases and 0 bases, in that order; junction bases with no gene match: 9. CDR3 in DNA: TGTGCCAGCAGCCCCGTAAGAGCGGGAGGCTCCTACGAGCAGTACTTC. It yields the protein CASSPVRAGGSYEQYF.

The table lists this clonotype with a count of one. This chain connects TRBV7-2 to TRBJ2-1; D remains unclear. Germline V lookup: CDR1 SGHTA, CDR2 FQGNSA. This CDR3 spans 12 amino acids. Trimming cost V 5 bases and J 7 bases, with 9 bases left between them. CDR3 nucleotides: TGTGCCAGCAGCCATCAGGCTAATGAGCAGTTCTTC. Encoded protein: CASSHQANEQFF.

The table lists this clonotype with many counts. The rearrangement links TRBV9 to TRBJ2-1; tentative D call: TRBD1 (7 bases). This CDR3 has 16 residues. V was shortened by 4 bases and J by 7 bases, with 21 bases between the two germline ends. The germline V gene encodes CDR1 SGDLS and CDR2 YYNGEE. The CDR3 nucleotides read TGTGCCAGCAGCTCCAGACAGGGAGGAGTTGGGAATGAGCAGTTCTTC. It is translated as CASSSRQGGVGNEQFF.

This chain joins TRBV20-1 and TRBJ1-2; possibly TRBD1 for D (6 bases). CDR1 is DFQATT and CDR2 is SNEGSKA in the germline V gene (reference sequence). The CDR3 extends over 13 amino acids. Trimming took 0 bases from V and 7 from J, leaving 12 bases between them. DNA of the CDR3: TGCAGTGCTAGAGATGCTACAGGGAGTGGCTACACCTTC. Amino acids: CSARDATGSGYTF.

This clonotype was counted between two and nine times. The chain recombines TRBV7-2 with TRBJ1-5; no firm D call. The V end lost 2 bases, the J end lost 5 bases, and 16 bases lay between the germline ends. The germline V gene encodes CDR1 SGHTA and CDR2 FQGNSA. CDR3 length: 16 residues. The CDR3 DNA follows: TGTGCCAGCAGCTTAAGTCGAAGGGCAGATGATCAGCCCCAGCATTTT. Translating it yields CASSLSRRADDQPQHF.

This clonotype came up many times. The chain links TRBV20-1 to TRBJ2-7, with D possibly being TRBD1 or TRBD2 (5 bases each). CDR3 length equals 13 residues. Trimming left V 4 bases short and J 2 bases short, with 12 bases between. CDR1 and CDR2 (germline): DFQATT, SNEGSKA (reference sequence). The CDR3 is CSATRDGAYEQYF. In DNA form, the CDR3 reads TGCAGTGCTACAAGGGACGGAGCCTACGAGCAGTACTTC.

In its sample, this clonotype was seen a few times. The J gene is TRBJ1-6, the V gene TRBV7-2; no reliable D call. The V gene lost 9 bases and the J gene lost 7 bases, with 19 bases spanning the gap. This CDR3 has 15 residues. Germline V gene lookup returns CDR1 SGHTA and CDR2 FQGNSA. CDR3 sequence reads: CASRVGPTENSPLHF. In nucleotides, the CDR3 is TGTGCCAGTAGGGTTGGGCCTACTGAAAATTCACCCCTCCACTTT.

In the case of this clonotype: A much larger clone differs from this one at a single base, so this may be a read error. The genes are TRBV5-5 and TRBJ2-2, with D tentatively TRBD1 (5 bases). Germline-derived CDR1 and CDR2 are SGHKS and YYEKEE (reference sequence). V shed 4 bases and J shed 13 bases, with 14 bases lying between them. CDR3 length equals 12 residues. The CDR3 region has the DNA TGTGCCAGCAGCCCGGACCAGCAGGGGCTGTTTTTT. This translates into CASSPDQQGLFF.

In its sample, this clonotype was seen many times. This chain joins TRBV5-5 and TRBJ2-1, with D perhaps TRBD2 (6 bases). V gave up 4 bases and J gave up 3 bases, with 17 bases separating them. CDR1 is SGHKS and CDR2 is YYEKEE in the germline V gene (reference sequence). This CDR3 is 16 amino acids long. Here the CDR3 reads CASSVRGEGGYNEQFF. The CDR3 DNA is TGTGCCAGCAGCGTGCGGGGTGAAGGTGGCTACAATGAGCAGTTCTTC.

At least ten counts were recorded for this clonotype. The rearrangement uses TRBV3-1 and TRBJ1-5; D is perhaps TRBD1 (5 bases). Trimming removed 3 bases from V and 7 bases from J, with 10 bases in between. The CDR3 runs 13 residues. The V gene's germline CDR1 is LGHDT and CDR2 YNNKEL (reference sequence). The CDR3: CASSQGLEQPQHF. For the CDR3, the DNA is TGTGCCAGCAGCCAGGGACTTGAGCAGCCCCAGCATTTT. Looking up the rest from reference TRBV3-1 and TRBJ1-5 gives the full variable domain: DTAVSQTPKYLVTQMGNDKSIKCEQNLGHDTMYWYKQDSKKFLKIMFSYNNKELIINETVPNRFSPKSPDKAHLNLHINSLELGDSAVYFCASSQGLEQPQHFGDGTRLSIL.

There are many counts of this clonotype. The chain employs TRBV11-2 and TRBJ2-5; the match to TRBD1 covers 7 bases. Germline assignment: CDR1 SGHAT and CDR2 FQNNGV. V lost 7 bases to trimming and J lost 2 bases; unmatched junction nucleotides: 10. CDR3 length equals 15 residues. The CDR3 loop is CASTRGTGEQETQYF. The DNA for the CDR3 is TGTGCCAGCACCAGGGGAACAGGGGAGCAAGAGACCCAGTACTTC. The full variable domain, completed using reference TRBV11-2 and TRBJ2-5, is EAGVAQSPRYKIIEKRQSVAFWCNPISGHATLYWYQQILGQGPKLLIQFQNNGVVDDSQLPKDRFSAERLKGVDSTLKIQPAKLEDSAVYLCASTRGTGEQETQYFGPGTRLLVL.

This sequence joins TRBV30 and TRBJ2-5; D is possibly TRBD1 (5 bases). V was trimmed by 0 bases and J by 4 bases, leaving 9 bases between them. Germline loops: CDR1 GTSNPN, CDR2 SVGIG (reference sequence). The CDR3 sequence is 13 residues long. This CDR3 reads CAWSVGAGETQYF. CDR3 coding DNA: TGTGCCTGGAGTGTTGGGGCCGGAGAGACCCAGTACTTC.

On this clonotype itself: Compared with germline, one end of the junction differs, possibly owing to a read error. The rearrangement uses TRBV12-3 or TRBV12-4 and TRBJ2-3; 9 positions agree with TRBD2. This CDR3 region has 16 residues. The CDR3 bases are TGTGCCAGCAGTTCAAAGCGGGGGGTCAGCACAGATATGCAGTATTTT. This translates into CASSSKRGVSTDMQYF.

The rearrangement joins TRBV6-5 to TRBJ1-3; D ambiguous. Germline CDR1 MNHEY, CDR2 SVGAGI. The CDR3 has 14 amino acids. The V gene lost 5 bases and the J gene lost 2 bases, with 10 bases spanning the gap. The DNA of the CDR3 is TGTGCCAGCAGTCGTCAGTATCCTGGAAACACCATATATTTT. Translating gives CASSRQYPGNTIYF.